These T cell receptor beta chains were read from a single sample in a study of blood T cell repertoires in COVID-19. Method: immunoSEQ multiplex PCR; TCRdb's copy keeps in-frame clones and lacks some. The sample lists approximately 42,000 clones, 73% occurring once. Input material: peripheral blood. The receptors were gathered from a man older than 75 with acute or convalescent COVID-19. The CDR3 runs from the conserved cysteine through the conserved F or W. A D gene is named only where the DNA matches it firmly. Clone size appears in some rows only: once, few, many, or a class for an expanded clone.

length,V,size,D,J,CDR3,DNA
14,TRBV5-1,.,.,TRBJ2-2,CASSHGQNTGELFF,TGCGCCAGCAGCCACGGACAGAACACCGGGGAGCTGTTTTTT
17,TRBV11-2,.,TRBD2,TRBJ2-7,CASSLDGLAGVTYEQYF,TGTGCCAGCAGCTTAGACGGCCTAGCGGGAGTGACCTACGAGCAGTACTTC
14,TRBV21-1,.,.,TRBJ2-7,CASSRAILGEEQYF,TGTGCCAGCAGCAGGGCCATCTTGGGTGAAGAGCAGTACTTC
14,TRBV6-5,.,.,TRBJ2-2,CASSSGLDTGELFF,TGTGCCAGCAGTTCCGGACTCGACACCGGGGAGCTGTTTTTT
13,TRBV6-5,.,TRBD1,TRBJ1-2,CASSRGQGYGYTF,TGTGCCAGCAGCAGGGGGCAGGGCTATGGCTACACCTTC
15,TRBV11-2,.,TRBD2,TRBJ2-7,CASSSVSGRLYEQYF,TGTGCCAGCAGCTCCGTTAGCGGGAGGCTCTACGAGCAGTACTTC
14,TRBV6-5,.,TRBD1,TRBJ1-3,CASTNRGRGNTIYF,TGTGCCAGCACCAACAGGGGGCGCGGAAACACCATATATTTT
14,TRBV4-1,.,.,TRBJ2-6,CASSLRGGANVLTF,TGCGCCAGCAGCCTAAGAGGCGGGGCCAACGTCCTGACTTTC
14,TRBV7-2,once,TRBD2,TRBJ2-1,CASSISGVYNEQFF,TGTGCCAGCAGCATAAGCGGGGTATACAATGAGCAGTTCTTC
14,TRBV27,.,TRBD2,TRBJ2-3,CASSSGLAGDTQYF,TGTGCCAGCAGTTCCGGACTAGCGGGAGATACGCAGTATTTT
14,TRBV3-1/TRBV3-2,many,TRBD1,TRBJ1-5,CASSQRGQDQPQHF,TGTGCCAGCAGCCAAAGGGGACAGGATCAGCCCCAGCATTTT
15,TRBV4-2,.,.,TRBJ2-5,CASSQSTTIQETQYF,TGTGCCAGCAGCCAGTCCACAACAATCCAAGAGACCCAGTACTTC
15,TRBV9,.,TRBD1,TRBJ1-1,CASSARQGAATEAFF,TGTGCCAGCAGCGCCAGACAGGGGGCGGCCACTGAAGCTTTCTTT
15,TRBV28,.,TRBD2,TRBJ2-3,CASSLVSGGQNTQYF,TGTGCCAGCAGTTTAGTTAGCGGGGGTCAGAATACGCAGTATTTT
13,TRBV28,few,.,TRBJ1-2,CASSQGVPPGYTF,TGTGCCAGCAGCCAAGGGGTCCCCCCGGGCTACACCTTC
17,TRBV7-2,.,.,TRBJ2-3,CASSLVRGWGDTDTQYF,TGTGCCAGCAGCTTAGTACGGGGCTGGGGGGACACAGATACGCAGTATTTT
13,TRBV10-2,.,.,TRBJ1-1,CASSETRVTEAFF,TGCGCCAGCAGTGAGACCAGGGTCACTGAAGCTTTCTTT
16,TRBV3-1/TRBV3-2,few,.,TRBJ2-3,CASSPSGRGSSDTQYF,TGTGCCAGCAGCCCCTCGGGGCGGGGCTCTTCAGATACGCAGTATTTT
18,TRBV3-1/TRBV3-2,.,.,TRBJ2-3,CASSPSIGGGGKADTQYF,TGTGCCAGCAGCCCCTCGATAGGGGGGGGCGGGAAGGCAGATACGCAGTATTTT
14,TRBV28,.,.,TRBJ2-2,CASSLAPVTGELFF,TGTGCCAGCAGCTTAGCGCCTGTAACCGGGGAGCTGTTTTTT
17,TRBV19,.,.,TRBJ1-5,CASSPFRGIGSNQPQHF,TGTGCCAGTAGTCCCTTCCGAGGCATCGGGAGCAATCAGCCCCAGCATTTT
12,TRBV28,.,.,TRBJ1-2,CASSSLARGYTF,TGTGCCAGCAGTTCCTTGGCTCGTGGCTACACCTTC
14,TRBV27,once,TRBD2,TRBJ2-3,CASSFREVADTQYF,TGTGCCAGCAGTTTTCGGGAGGTGGCAGATACGCAGTATTTT
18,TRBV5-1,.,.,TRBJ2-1,CASSLGQGLGSSYNEQFF,TGCGCCAGCAGCTTGGGACAGGGACTAGGAAGCTCCTACAATGAGCAGTTCTTC
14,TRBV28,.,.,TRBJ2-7,CASEISRPPYEQYF,TGTGCCAGCGAGATATCGAGGCCGCCCTACGAGCAGTACTTC
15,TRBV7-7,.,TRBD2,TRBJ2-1,CASSLRAGGNNEQFF,TGTGCCAGCAGCTTAAGGGCGGGAGGTAACAATGAGCAGTTCTTC
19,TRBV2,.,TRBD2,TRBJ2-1,CASSPGGGLAGDIGDEQFF,TGTGCCAGCAGCCCGGGGGGCGGACTAGCGGGAGATATCGGCGATGAGCAGTTCTTC
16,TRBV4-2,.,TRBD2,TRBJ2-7,CASSQGLAGESYEQYF,TGTGCCAGCAGCCAAGGACTAGCGGGAGAATCCTACGAGCAGTACTTC
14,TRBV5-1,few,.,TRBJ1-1,CASSRQAPNTEAFF,TGCGCCAGCAGCCGACAGGCGCCGAACACTGAAGCTTTCTTT
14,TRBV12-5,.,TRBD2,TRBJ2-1,CASGQGLDTDEQFF,TGTGCTAGTGGTCAGGGACTAGATACGGATGAGCAGTTCTTC
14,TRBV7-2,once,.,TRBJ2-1,CASRKSGLYNEQFF,TGTGCCAGCAGGAAGAGCGGACTCTACAATGAGCAGTTCTTC
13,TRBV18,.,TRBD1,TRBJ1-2,CASSPGQGYGYTF,TGTGCCAGCTCACCTGGACAGGGCTATGGCTACACCTTC
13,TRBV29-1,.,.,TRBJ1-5,CSVRGGFNQPQHF,TGCAGCGTCAGGGGAGGGTTTAATCAGCCCCAGCATTTT
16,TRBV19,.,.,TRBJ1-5,CASSAQGRGSNQPQHF,TGTGCCAGTAGTGCACAGGGAAGAGGGAGCAATCAGCCCCAGCATTTT
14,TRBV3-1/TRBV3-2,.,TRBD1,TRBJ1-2,CASSHHGTVGGYTF,TGTGCCAGCAGCCACCACGGGACAGTAGGAGGCTACACCTTC
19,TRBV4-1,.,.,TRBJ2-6,CASSQGLPGLIPGANVLTF,TGCGCCAGCAGCCAGGGACTTCCGGGCCTGATTCCTGGGGCCAACGTCCTGACTTTC
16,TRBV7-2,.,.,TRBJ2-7,CASSLRPSLSGYEQYF,TGTGCCAGCAGCTTACGGCCCTCCCTTAGCGGCTACGAGCAGTACTTC
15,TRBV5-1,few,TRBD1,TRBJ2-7,CASSPGDRGGYEQYF,TGCGCCAGCAGCCCGGGCGACAGGGGAGGCTACGAGCAGTACTTC
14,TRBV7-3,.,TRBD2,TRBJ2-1,CASSLGLAGDEQFF,TGTGCCAGCAGCTTAGGACTAGCGGGAGATGAGCAGTTCTTC
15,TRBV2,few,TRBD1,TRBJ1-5,CASSEGQGATQPQHF,TGTGCCAGCAGTGAGGGACAGGGGGCTACTCAGCCCCAGCATTTT
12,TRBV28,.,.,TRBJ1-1,CASSSQISEAFF,TGTGCCAGCAGTTCCCAGATATCCGAAGCTTTCTTT
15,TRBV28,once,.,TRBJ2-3,CASSPGPTFTDTQYF,TGTGCCAGCAGCCCAGGGCCTACTTTCACAGATACGCAGTATTTT
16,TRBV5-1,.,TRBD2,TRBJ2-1,CASSQSSGERTNEQFF,TGCGCCAGCAGCCAGTCTAGCGGGGAGAGAACTAATGAGCAGTTCTTC
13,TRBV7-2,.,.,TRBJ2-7,CASSSRFTYEQYF,TGTGCCAGCAGCTCCAGGTTTACCTACGAGCAGTACTTC
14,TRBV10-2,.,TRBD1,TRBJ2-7,CASRGTGANGEQYF,TGCGCCAGCAGGGGTACAGGGGCCAATGGGGAGCAGTACTTC